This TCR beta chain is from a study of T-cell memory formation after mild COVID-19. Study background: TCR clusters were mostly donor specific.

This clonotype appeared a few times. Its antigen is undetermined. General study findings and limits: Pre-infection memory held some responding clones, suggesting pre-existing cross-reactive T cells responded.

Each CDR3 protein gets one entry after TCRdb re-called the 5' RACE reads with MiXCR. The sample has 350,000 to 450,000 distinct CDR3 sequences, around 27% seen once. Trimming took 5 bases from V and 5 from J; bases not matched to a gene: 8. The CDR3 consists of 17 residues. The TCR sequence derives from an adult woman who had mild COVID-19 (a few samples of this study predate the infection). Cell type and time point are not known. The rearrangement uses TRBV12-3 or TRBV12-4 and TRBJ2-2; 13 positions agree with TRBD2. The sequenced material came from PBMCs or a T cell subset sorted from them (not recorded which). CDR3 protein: CASSGTSGTEGTGELFF. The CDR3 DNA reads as TGTGCCAGCAGTGGGACTAGCGGGACGGAAGGGACCGGGGAGCTGTTTTTT.